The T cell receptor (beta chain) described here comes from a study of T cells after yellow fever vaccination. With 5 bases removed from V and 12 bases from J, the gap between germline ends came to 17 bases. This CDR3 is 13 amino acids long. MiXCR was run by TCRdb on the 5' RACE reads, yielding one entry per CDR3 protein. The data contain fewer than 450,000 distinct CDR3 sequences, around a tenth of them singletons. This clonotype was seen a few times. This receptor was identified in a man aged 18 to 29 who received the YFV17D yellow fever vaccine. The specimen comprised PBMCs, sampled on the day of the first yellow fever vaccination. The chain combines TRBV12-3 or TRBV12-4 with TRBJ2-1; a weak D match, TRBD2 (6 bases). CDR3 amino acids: CASSPAGPHGQFF. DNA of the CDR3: TGTGCCAGCAGTCCGGCGGGACCCCATGGGCAGTTCTTC.